What follows are 9 T cell receptor beta chains derived from one specimen sequenced in a study of T cells expressing NK-cell markers. TCRdb reprocessed the 5' RACE reads; each CDR3 protein has one entry and no DNA is given. Its table lists 150,000 or so distinct CDR3 sequences. The sample comprised blood T cells: a sorted CD56 or NKG2C T cell subset, CD4+ or CD8+ T cells, or bulk PBMC T cells (not recorded which). The receptors were gathered from a woman aged 45 to 65 in good health.

V is TRBV12-3 or TRBV12-4 and J is TRBJ1-1. There are 15 residues in the CDR3. The CDR3 protein is CASSPKGTLNTEAFF.

The J gene is TRBJ1-1, the V gene TRBV5-5. Germline CDR1 and CDR2: SGHKS and YYEKEE (reference sequence). The CDR3 has 17 residues. CDR3 residues: CASSFSFPQRMNTEAFF.

V gene TRBV15 combines with J gene TRBJ2-2. The CDR3 sequence is 16 residues long. Germline V lookup: CDR1 LNHNV, CDR2 YYDKDF (reference sequence). CDR3 sequence: CATSHGLFANTGELFF. Full variable domain (remainder filled in from reference TRBV15 and TRBJ2-2): DAMVIQNPRYQVTQFGKPVTLSCSQTLNHNVMYWYQQKSSQAPKLLFHYYDKDFNNEADTPDNFQSRRPNTSFCFLDIRSPGLGDTAMYLCATSHGLFANTGELFFGEGSRLTVL.

This chain joins TRBV10-3 and TRBJ2-7; TCRdb selects TRBD1, and the lack of DNA leaves this call unchecked. The CDR3 extends over 13 amino acids. From germline, CDR1 is ENHRY and CDR2 SYGVKD. CDR3 sequence reads: CAISLDRDSEQYF.

V usage is TRBV7-9 and J usage is TRBJ2-5; the D gene TCRdb calls, TRBD1, cannot be checked with no DNA. Germline CDR1 and CDR2: SEHNR and FQNEAQ (reference sequence). The CDR3 is made up of 17 amino acids. This CDR3 is CASSQLQTAGSQETQYF.

The chain joins TRBV3-1 to TRBJ2-7; no DNA is available, so the TRBD2 call from TCRdb remains unchecked. CDR3 length equals 14 residues. Germline assignment: CDR1 LGHDT and CDR2 YNNKEL (reference sequence). CDR3: CASSQVSLAVEQYF.

The chain carries TRBV20-1 and TRBJ2-7; no DNA is available, so the TRBD2 call from TCRdb remains unchecked. Per the germline V gene, CDR1 is DFQATT and CDR2 is SNEGSKA (reference sequence). This CDR3 spans 16 amino acids. CDR3 protein: CSAFPGLAGSSYEQYF.

The chain has TRBV7-9 and TRBJ2-1; lacking DNA, the TRBD1 call made by TCRdb goes unchecked. The CDR3 length is 13 residues. Germline assignment: CDR1 SEHNR and CDR2 FQNEAQ (reference sequence). The CDR3 reads CASQGQRNNEQFF.

The chain employs TRBV12-3 or TRBV12-4 and TRBJ2-1; lacking DNA, the TRBD2 call made by TCRdb goes unchecked. The CDR3 contains 15 residues. The CDR3 reads CASSSTSGIPNEQFF.